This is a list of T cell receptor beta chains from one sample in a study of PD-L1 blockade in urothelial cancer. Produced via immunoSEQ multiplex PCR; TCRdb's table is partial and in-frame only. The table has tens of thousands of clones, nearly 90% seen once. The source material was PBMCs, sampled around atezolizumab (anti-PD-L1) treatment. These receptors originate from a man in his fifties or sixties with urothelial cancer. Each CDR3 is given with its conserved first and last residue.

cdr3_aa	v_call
CASSRTSGGANQETQYF	TRBV19
CASSLSYQETQYF	TRBV27
CASSTRAGGGLGETQYF	TRBV11-3
CASNRVGGTYNEQFF	TRBV7-2
CASSSPRAVNLQETQYF	TRBV2
CASSWGGRGETQYF	TRBV7-8
CASSLVANYGYTF	TRBV7-9
CASSVPGEGEQYF	TRBV2
CASSPTGDTEAFF	TRBV5-1
CASRRLAGGTYEQYF	TRBV7-8
CASSFSGEQFF	TRBV7-8
CASRWDSQETQYF	TRBV6-5
CAISALDRNSYEQYF	TRBV10-3
CASSTLAGGRYEQYF	TRBV7-9
CASSQQVVSTEAFF	TRBV14
CASSHRSGTLSTDTQYF	TRBV27
CSVGQGVNTEAFF	TRBV29-1
CASIKTGFMNTEAFF	TRBV7-9
CASSVGLVSYEQYF	TRBV2
CASSLGLAGSLEQYF	TRBV7-2
CASRGVQGHYNEQFF	TRBV2
CASSTTGNSPLHF	TRBV9
CAIQGIGETQYF	TRBV6-6
CASSRGYREGYTF	TRBV6-5
CASSVDAGLDGYTF	TRBV9
CASSLGTSGADTQYF	TRBV7-9
CASIWAHYGYTF	TRBV19
CASSPDRTYGYTF	TRBV7-3
CASSWGDGGYYGYTF	TRBV5-7
CASSLSQGARDTQYF	TRBV5-1
CASSQDRGTNSPLHF	TRBV4-3
CASSVEPGGEQFF	TRBV9
CASSKRQGSGNEQFF	TRBV19
CASSPFNRQETQYF	TRBV18
CASSPRDRDNSPLHF	TRBV6-5